A selection of T cell receptor beta chains follows, all from one sample in a study of blood T cells in healthy people across ages. TCRdb re-derived calls from the 5' RACE reads in MiXCR, one entry per CDR3 protein. The sample holds roughly 570,000 distinct CDR3 sequences, approximately 27% seen once. Sequenced sample: blood. All receptors come from a woman between 70 and 85 years old in good health. The CDR3 runs from the conserved cysteine through the conserved F or W.

cdr3_length v_call cdr3_aa
18 TRBV27 CASSTPQAGAGWQETQYF
14 TRBV12-3/TRBV12-4 CASSLRPGGGSYTF
15 TRBV7-3 CASSLMSGENSPLHF
15 TRBV6-2/TRBV6-3 CASNLGSGFYNEQFF
13 TRBV18 CASSPGRDSPLHF
14 TRBV6-6 CASSSATGDTEAFF
15 TRBV12-3/TRBV12-4 CASSQNGWGQETQYF
13 TRBV7-2 CASSPSFGETQYF
17 TRBV4-3 CASSQEVAGGLSYEQYF
15 TRBV4-1 CASSQDSFRTGGYTF
14 TRBV6-1 CASNLGQGSEKLFF
16 TRBV9 CASSATTGGGSDGYTF
13 TRBV6-2/TRBV6-3 CASSPTSVNEQFF
14 TRBV4-1 CASSQDRKGGEQFF
13 TRBV9 CASSVGQIDIQYF
16 TRBV12-3/TRBV12-4 CASSRQGVPGANVLTF
17 TRBV6-1 CASSEITGGGRNTEAFF
15 TRBV5-1 CASSLEGYLEGGYTF
15 TRBV3-1 CASSQDFSGNQPQHF
10 TRBV20-1 CSAKDTEAFF
15 TRBV20-1 CSARVAGGSYNEQFF
13 TRBV27 CASSPRVGTEAFF
14 TRBV7-2 CASSLAQGNTEAFF
10 TRBV20-1 CSAGQDTQYF
12 TRBV5-5 CASSLEGNEQYF
14 TRBV7-2 CASSLNKGRETQYF